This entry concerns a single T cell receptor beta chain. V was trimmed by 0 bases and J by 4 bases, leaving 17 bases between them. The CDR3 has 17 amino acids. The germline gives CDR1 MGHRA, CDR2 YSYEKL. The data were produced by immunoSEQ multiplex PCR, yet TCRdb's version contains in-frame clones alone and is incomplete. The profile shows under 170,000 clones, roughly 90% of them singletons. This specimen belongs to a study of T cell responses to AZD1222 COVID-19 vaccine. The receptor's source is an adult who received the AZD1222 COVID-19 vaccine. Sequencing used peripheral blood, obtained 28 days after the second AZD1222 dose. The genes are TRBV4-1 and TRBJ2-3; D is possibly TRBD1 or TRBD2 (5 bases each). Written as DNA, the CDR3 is TGCGCCAGCAGCCAAGAAGGCGCAGGGAGTAACCCAGATACGCAGTATTTT. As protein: CASSQEGAGSNPDTQYF.